This TCR beta chain was obtained from a study of a mutant IDH1 vaccine in newly diagnosed glioma. As regards this clone: Its target is unknown.

TCRdb keeps only in-frame clones here, not all; method: immunoSEQ multiplex PCR. The profile shows about 66,000 clones, around 74% of them singletons. As to time point: week 35, safety follow-up. Mutant IDH1 20-mer peptide, at 300 ug, made up each vaccine dose, with topical imiquimod. The origin of this receptor is a man in his fifties or sixties with glioma. Sequenced material: PBMCs, taken from a glioma patient whose treatment included an IDH1 peptide vaccine.

CDR3 loop: CASSIRRGVQETQYF. In DNA form, the CDR3 reads TGTGCCAGCAGCATTAGACGGGGCGTACAAGAGACCCAGTACTTC. This chain connects TRBV7-2 to TRBJ2-5, with D possibly being TRBD1 or TRBD2 (5 bases each). Germline loops: CDR1 SGHTA, CDR2 FQGNSA. Trimming shortened V by 5 bases and J by 2 bases, and 15 bases separated the two germline ends. The CDR3 is 15 amino acids.